Below, 16 T cell receptor beta chains from the same sample are listed, as sequenced in a study of blood T cell repertoires in COVID-19. Some clones are missing from TCRdb's copy, which holds only in-frame ones; the method was immunoSEQ multiplex PCR. The sample consists of roughly 45,000 clones, 70% to 90% of them appearing once. The sample comprised peripheral blood. All receptors come from a man in his forties or fifties with active COVID-19.

The chain employs TRBV7-8 and TRBJ2-7; D possibly corresponds to TRBD1 (6 bases). The CDR3 has 15 residues. Germline CDR1 reads SGHVS; CDR2 reads FQNEAQ. V was shortened by 5 bases and J by 2 bases, with 16 bases between the two germline ends. The CDR3 protein is CASSPRGSSTYEQYF. As DNA, the CDR3 is TGTGCCAGCAGCCCCAGGGGCTCATCCACCTACGAGCAGTACTTC.

The rearrangement joins TRBV2 to TRBJ2-3, with D unresolved. This CDR3 is 11 amino acids long. Per the germline V gene, CDR1 is SNHLY and CDR2 is FYNNEI. The V end was cut by 8 bases, the J end by 3 bases, with 6 bases between. CDR3 residues: CASVRTDTQYF. Here the CDR3 DNA reads TGTGCCAGCGTCCGGACAGATACGCAGTATTTT.

The gene calls are TRBV19 and TRBJ2-1; TRBD2 matches 9 bases. V was clipped by 3 bases and J by 2 bases; unmatched bases: 5. Germline CDR1 LNHDA, CDR2 SQIVND (reference sequence). There are 16 residues in the CDR3. CDR3 sequence: CASSIRLAAAYNEQFF. The CDR3 DNA is TGTGCCAGTAGTATCCGACTAGCGGCTGCCTACAATGAGCAGTTCTTC.

Points on this clone: An end of the junction does not agree with germline; a read error may underlie this. The rearrangement joins TRBV19 to TRBJ2-1; the D is unclear. Germline values: CDR1 LNHDA, CDR2 SQIVND (reference sequence). This CDR3 has 14 residues. DNA of the CDR3: TGTGCCAGTAGTCTAGACCACTCCTACAATGAGCAGTTCTTC. Its translation is CASSLDHSYNEQFF.

This clone was seen just once. CDR3 residues: CASSLSQGEYTEAFF. The CDR3 region has the DNA TGTGCCAGCAGCTTGTCGCAGGGGGAATACACTGAAGCTTTCTTT. The chain carries TRBV11-3 and TRBJ1-1; 7 positions agree with TRBD1. Germline values: CDR1 SGHNT, CDR2 YENEEA. V lost 3 bases and J lost 3; bases outside the gene matches: 7. There are 15 residues in the CDR3.

Only a few counts were recorded for this clone. This chain connects TRBV5-4 to TRBJ2-3; TRBD1 is a possible D gene (6 bases). Germline loops: CDR1 SGHNT, CDR2 YYREEE (reference sequence). Trimming pared 0 bases from V and 0 bases from J, leaving 14 bases between. The CDR3 extends over 17 amino acids. The CDR3 region is CASSLVVRGPSTDTQYF. CDR3 coding DNA: TGTGCCAGCAGCTTGGTGGTCAGGGGACCTAGCACAGATACGCAGTATTTT.

The CDR3 is CASSLQSGRFETQYF. For the CDR3, the DNA is TGTGCCAGCAGCTTACAAAGCGGGAGGTTTGAGACCCAGTACTTC. The chain uses TRBV11-2 and TRBJ2-5; 9 positions agree with TRBD2. The CDR3 is 15 residues long. V dropped 2 bases and J dropped 5; count of bases not matched to a gene: 6. The germline V gene has CDR1 SGHAT and CDR2 FQNNGV.

The chain carries TRBV3-1 (or the pseudogene TRBV3-2) and TRBJ2-2; maybe TRBD1 (6 bases). Looked up from germline, CDR1 is LGHDT and CDR2 is YNNKEL (reference sequence). This CDR3 region has 14 residues. Between the trimmed V and J ends, which lost 3 bases and 4 bases, there was a span of 9 bases. For the CDR3, the DNA is TGTGCCAGCAGCCACAGGGGCGGCACCGGGGAGCTGTTTTTT. Translation gives CASSHRGGTGELFF.

This sequence joins TRBV7-9 and TRBJ2-7, with D perhaps matching TRBD1 (6 bases). V was cut by 2 bases and J by 2 bases, with 16 bases left in between. Germline V gene sequence: CDR1 SEHNR, CDR2 FQNEAQ (reference sequence). The length of the CDR3 is 16 residues. The CDR3 DNA reads as TGTGCCAGCAGCTTATTCGGCCGTGGACAGACCTACGAGCAGTACTTC. This translates into CASSLFGRGQTYEQYF.

V is TRBV5-1 and J is TRBJ1-4; D not certain. The ends were cut back, 0 bases at V and 8 bases at J, with 14 bases in the middle. CDR3 size: 15 residues. Germline V lookup: CDR1 SGHRS, CDR2 YFSETQ. The CDR3 bases are TGCGCCAGCAGCTTGGGCCCCTTGGCCGGGGAAAAACTGTTTTTT. It is translated as CASSLGPLAGEKLFF.

This clone was found a few times. The chain joins TRBV4-1 to TRBJ1-6; tentatively, D is TRBD1 (5 bases). Germline V gene lookup returns CDR1 MGHRA and CDR2 YSYEKL. The CDR3 is made up of 18 amino acids. V lost 4 bases to trimming and J lost 0 bases, with 16 bases between them. The CDR3 loop reads CASSLSSGGSSYNSPLHF. The CDR3 DNA is TGCGCCAGCAGCCTCAGCTCTGGGGGGAGCTCCTATAATTCACCCCTCCACTTT.

In its sample, this clone ranks as medium-sized. The V call is TRBV11-1, the J call TRBJ2-7; possibly TRBD2 for D (5 bases). V lost 1 base, J lost 6 bases, and 13 bases lay in between. The CDR3 length is 14 residues. Germline-derived CDR1 and CDR2 are SGHAT and FQDESV (reference sequence). In DNA, the CDR3 is TGTGCCAGCAGCTTAGGGGGAGAGGTCGGCGAGCAGTACTTC. This gives the protein CASSLGGEVGEQYF.

The rearrangement joins TRBV28 to TRBJ2-5; D remains ambiguous. CDR1 is MDHEN, CDR2 SYDVKM, per germline. CDR3 length: 13 amino acids. V was pared by 3 bases and J by 5 bases, with 10 bases between. The CDR3 DNA reads as TGTGCCAGCAGTTTTCAACGGGTCGAGACCCAGTACTTC. Its translation is CASSFQRVETQYF.

The table lists this clone with a count of one. The chain recombines TRBV7-9 with TRBJ2-7; D perhaps matches TRBD1 (6 bases). Trimming shortened V by 2 bases and J by 0 bases, and 11 bases separated the two germline ends. Per germline, CDR1 SEHNR and CDR2 FQNEAQ (reference sequence). This CDR3 has 15 amino acids. CDR3 bases: TGTGCCAGCAGCTTATCAGGACAGAGCTCCTACGAGCAGTACTTC. This sequence encodes CASSLSGQSSYEQYF.

The chain joins TRBV29-1 to TRBJ2-7; TRBD2 matches 14 bases. Trimming removed 5 bases from V and 4 bases from J; junction bases left unmatched: 4. The germline V gene encodes CDR1 SQVTM and CDR2 ANQGSEA. The length of the CDR3 is 14 residues. The CDR3 region is CSVSGTSGSYEQYF. The CDR3 coding sequence is TGCAGCGTTAGCGGGACTAGCGGGAGTTACGAGCAGTACTTC.

V and J are TRBV28 and TRBJ2-3; a weak D match, TRBD1 (7 bases). V lost 10 bases and J lost 1, with 15 bases in between. In germline, CDR1 is MDHEN, CDR2 SYDVKM. The CDR3 loop spans 14 amino acids. DNA for the CDR3: TGTGCCACCGTGACAGGGACTGGCACAGATACGCAGTATTTT. Translation: CATVTGTGTDTQYF.